This T cell receptor (beta chain) was observed in a study of T cell responses to AZD1222 COVID-19 vaccine. Study-wide points: Repertoire sampling occurred only after the peak T cell response. Reports say nearly half of spike-specific TCRs go after unmutated variant regions.

Generated by immunoSEQ multiplex PCR, the TCRdb table keeps only in-frame clones and is missing some. In the table there are tens of thousands of clones, around nine tenths of which are singletons. CDR1 SGHDN and CDR2 FVKESK come from the germline V gene. This CDR3 spans 16 amino acids. J was trimmed by 10 bases and V by 0 bases; bases with no gene match: 9. In the case of this clone: Its target is unknown.

This clonotype originated in an adult who received the AZD1222 COVID-19 vaccine. V and J are TRBV14 and TRBJ2-1, with 10 nucleotides matching TRBD1. Specimen: peripheral blood, collected 28 days after the second AZD1222 dose. This chain's CDR3 is CASSQDPGQGLGEQFF. CDR3 sequence (DNA): TGTGCCAGCAGCCAAGATCCGGGACAGGGGTTAGGCGAGCAGTTCTTC.